This paragraph covers one T cell receptor beta chain sequence. The sample originates from a study of glioma-infiltrating T cells after dendritic cell vaccination. About the research overall: Three intradermal dendritic cell vaccine injections were given every two weeks.

The primer mix had 60 V beta and 13 J beta primers. Sequencing used immunoSEQ multiplex PCR; TCRdb keeps in-frame clones, though not all of them. The data show 91,000 or so clones, 65% to 85% seen once. The germline V gene encodes CDR1 MNHEY and CDR2 SMNVEV (reference sequence). The CDR3 sequence is 13 residues long. The trim removed 8 bases at V and 5 bases at J, leaving 6 bases unmatched. Time point of the sample: after dendritic cell vaccination, including at tumor progression/relapse. Selection required adequate fresh-frozen tumor tissue plus more than two years' survival data. The sequence was collected from a human donor with glioblastoma. The input for sequencing was blood, taken after dendritic cell vaccination. The chain is built from TRBV27 and TRBJ1-1; TRBD1 aligns across 9 bases. The CDR3 nucleotides read TGTGCCAGCTCATACAGGGGGCAGACTGAAGCTTTCTTT. Amino acids: CASSYRGQTEAFF.